This TCR beta chain comes out of a study of CD8+ T cells in alopecia areata. The wider study: Affected scalp percentage set treated patients' severity scores.

Study results and limitations: Links between baseline CD8+ expansion and response need larger treated cohorts. While tofacitinib was given, many expanded lesional clones persisted in scalp and blood.

Investigators isolated RNA and reverse transcribed it into cDNA to act as the sequencing template. Sequencing was performed with immunoSEQ multiplex PCR; in TCRdb, only in-frame clones are kept and a portion is missing. This sample yields roughly 180,000 clones, of which roughly 50% are seen a single time; about a tenth belongs to the top ten. The treatment is: oral pan-JAK inhibitor, 5-10 mg twice daily. On this clone: Its antigen is as yet unknown.

This sample comprised CD8+ T cells sorted from blood, obtained at week 24, from a patient treated with tofacitinib. The sequence was obtained from a human donor with alopecia areata.

The DNA of the CDR3 is TGTGCCAGCAGCTTAGGTGGGGGCGGCAATCAGCCCCAGCATTTT. Encoded protein: CASSLGGGGNQPQHF. The rearrangement uses TRBV7-8 and TRBJ1-5; D might be TRBD1 (6 bases). Germline CDR1 reads SGHVS; CDR2 reads FQNEAQ. The CDR3 has 15 residues. V shed 1 base and J shed 2 bases, with 9 bases lying between them.